Each of the 18 T cell receptor beta chains below was sequenced from the same sample in a study of T cell responses to AZD1222 COVID-19 vaccine. TCRdb keeps only in-frame clones here, not all; method: immunoSEQ multiplex PCR. The sample lists around 150,000 clones, roughly 85% seen once, with 7.9% in the top ten. The specimen comprised peripheral blood, sampled 28 days after the second dose of the MenACWY control vaccine. These receptors were collected from an adult who received the MenACWY meningococcal vaccine as a control.

The V and J genes are TRBV10-3 and TRBJ2-5, with no clear D. CDR3 length: 13 residues. CDR1 and CDR2 (germline): ENHRY, SYGVKD. Trimming stripped 4 bases from V and 2 bases from J, with 8 bases between. The CDR3 protein is CAISGNWQETQYF. CDR3 coding DNA: TGTGCCATCAGTGGAAACTGGCAAGAGACCCAGTACTTC.

This clone showed up just a few times. The gene calls are TRBV4-2 and TRBJ2-1; D perhaps matches TRBD2 (6 bases). Germline V gene data show CDR1 as LGHNA and CDR2 as YNFKEQ. CDR3 length equals 16 residues. V lost 6 bases and J lost 0, with 15 bases in between. The chain's CDR3 is CASREGTPSSYNEQFF. In nucleotides, the CDR3 is TGTGCCAGCAGGGAGGGGACGCCCAGCTCCTACAATGAGCAGTTCTTC.

The chain is built from TRBV4-1 and TRBJ1-1; the D is unclear. Germline V lookup: CDR1 MGHRA, CDR2 YSYEKL. V lost 3 bases to trimming and J lost 5 bases, with 19 bases between them. The CDR3 is made up of 16 amino acids. The CDR3 DNA follows: TGCGCCAGCAGCCATTCCCCAAGCGGGCATCAGACTGAAGCTTTCTTT. Translation: CASSHSPSGHQTEAFF.

The rearrangement links TRBV30 to TRBJ1-3; 7 nucleotides agree with TRBD1. Germline lookup yields CDR1 GTSNPN and CDR2 SVGIG (reference sequence). The CDR3 sequence is 15 residues long. As DNA, the CDR3 is TGTGCGAAAGGACTGAGGGGGCCAAAAGGAAACACCATATATTTT. Protein sequence: CAKGLRGPKGNTIYF.

The chain recombines TRBV3-1 (or the pseudogene TRBV3-2) with TRBJ2-3; 10 nucleotides align to TRBD2. The CDR3 runs 20 residues. V was clipped by 0 bases and J by 2 bases; unmatched bases: 14. CDR1 and CDR2 (germline): LGHDT, YNNKEL (reference sequence). The CDR3 DNA reads as TGTGCCAGCAGCCAAGATCTCCCGAGTAGCGGGGGGTCGAACACAGATACGCAGTATTTT. This gives the protein CASSQDLPSSGGSNTDTQYF.

This clone turned up a few times. The chain recombines TRBV10-3 with TRBJ2-2; 7 bases are shared with TRBD1. J gave up 6 bases and V 8 bases, and 6 bases lay outside the gene matches. Germline V gene lookup returns CDR1 ENHRY and CDR2 SYGVKD. The CDR3 has 13 amino acids. The CDR3 region has the DNA TGTGCCATCGAAGGACAGGTGCCCGGGGAGCTGTTTTTT. It codes for CAIEGQVPGELFF.

The V call is TRBV11-1, the J call TRBJ1-1; D unresolved. The CDR3 loop spans 12 amino acids. V shed 5 bases and J shed 0 bases, with 4 bases lying between them. Germline-derived CDR1 and CDR2 are SGHAT and FQDESV (reference sequence). The CDR3 DNA is TGTGCCAGCAGCACCTTGAACACTGAAGCTTTCTTT. Protein: CASSTLNTEAFF.

V is TRBV10-3 and J is TRBJ2-7; D gene ambiguous. With 8 bases removed from V and 8 bases from J, the gap between germline ends came to 7 bases. Germline lookup yields CDR1 ENHRY and CDR2 SYGVKD. CDR3 length: 9 residues. The CDR3 sequence is CAIGLQQYF. The CDR3 bases are TGTGCCATCGGCTTGCAGCAGTACTTC.

This clone has a handful of counts. This sequence joins TRBV7-9 and TRBJ1-1, with D perhaps matching TRBD1 (5 bases). This CDR3 contains 12 residues. Trimming took 5 bases from V and 11 from J, leaving 15 bases between them. Looked up from germline, CDR1 is SEHNR and CDR2 is FQNEAQ (reference sequence). This chain's CDR3 is CASSREGRDAFF. Here the CDR3 DNA reads TGTGCCAGCAGCCGGGAGGGGCGAGATGCTTTCTTT.

This rearrangement joins TRBV18 to TRBJ2-7; 10 positions match TRBD1. Germline V gene data show CDR1 as KGHSH and CDR2 as LQKENI. J gave up 11 bases and V 0 bases, and 4 bases lay outside the gene matches. CDR3 length equals 13 residues. CDR3 in amino acids: CASSPPGQGLKYF. CDR3 bases: TGTGCCAGCTCACCACCGGGACAGGGGCTTAAGTACTTC.

The rearrangement links TRBV28 to TRBJ1-5; tentatively, D is TRBD1 (6 bases). Germline CDR1 reads MDHEN; CDR2 reads SYDVKM. The V gene lost 7 bases and the J gene lost 2 bases, with 12 bases spanning the gap. CDR3 size: 14 residues. For the CDR3, the DNA is TGTGCCAGCAAACAGGGCCGGGGCAATCAGCCCCAGCATTTT. Protein: CASKQGRGNQPQHF.

The chain carries TRBV9 and TRBJ2-1, with D maybe TRBD2 (6 bases). The germline gives CDR1 SGDLS, CDR2 YYNGEE. The CDR3 contains 15 residues. Trimming took off 0 bases at V and 2 bases at J, with 9 bases between the two ends. The CDR3 spells CASSVDASAYNEQFF. Written as DNA, the CDR3 is TGTGCCAGCAGCGTAGATGCTAGCGCCTACAATGAGCAGTTCTTC.

The chain is built from TRBV18 and TRBJ2-7; D perhaps matches TRBD1 (5 bases). Germline V lookup: CDR1 KGHSH, CDR2 LQKENI. Trimming left V 3 bases short and J 0 bases short, with 12 bases between. The CDR3 is 15 residues long. The DNA of the CDR3 is TGTGCCAGCTCACCCAGAGACAGCTTCTCCTACGAGCAGTACTTC. Protein sequence: CASSPRDSFSYEQYF.

V is TRBV10-3 and J is TRBJ2-7, with D possibly being TRBD2 (5 bases). Trimming cost V 0 bases and J 5 bases, with 11 bases left between them. This CDR3 contains 14 residues. The germline CDR1 and CDR2 sequences are ENHRY and SYGVKD. CDR3 sequence: CAISESIMRDEQYF. The CDR3 coding sequence is TGTGCCATCAGTGAGTCGATTATGAGGGACGAGCAGTACTTC.

Written as DNA, the CDR3 is TGTGCCAGCAGCTTGCAGGGGCAGGAGCTAAATTCACCCCTCCACTTT. Encoded protein: CASSLQGQELNSPLHF. The gene calls are TRBV5-6 and TRBJ1-6, with a weak D call TRBD1 (6 bases). CDR1 is SGHDT, CDR2 YYEEEE, per germline. The V end lost 1 base, the J end lost 7 bases, and 15 bases lay between the germline ends. The CDR3 has 16 amino acids.

Only a few counts were recorded for this clone. The V and J genes are TRBV2 and TRBJ2-2; 10 bases match TRBD2. J lost 5 bases, V lost 2 bases, and 5 bases had no gene match. The CDR3 has 16 amino acids. In germline, CDR1 is SNHLY, CDR2 FYNNEI. The CDR3 loop is CASSETLAGITGELFF. The DNA of the CDR3 is TGTGCCAGCAGTGAAACACTAGCGGGAATTACCGGGGAGCTGTTTTTT.

This chain connects TRBV18 to TRBJ2-3; D perhaps matches TRBD2 (6 bases). The V gene's germline CDR1 is KGHSH and CDR2 LQKENI. V was shortened by 3 bases and J by 4 bases, with 14 bases between the two germline ends. The CDR3 spans 15 residues. The CDR3 nucleotides read TGTGCCAGCTCACCGACTAGTTCCCCCGCAGATACGCAGTATTTT. Amino acids: CASSPTSSPADTQYF.

By sample fraction, this clone is medium-sized (0.01 to 0.1%). V gene TRBV7-3 combines with J gene TRBJ1-1; D uncertain. V was pared by 5 bases and J by 1 base, with 8 bases between. Looked up from germline, CDR1 is SGHTA and CDR2 is FQGTGA. The length of the CDR3 is 13 residues. This CDR3 reads CASSETANTEAFF. DNA of the CDR3: TGTGCCAGCAGCGAGACGGCGAACACTGAAGCTTTCTTT.